What follows are 32 T cell receptor beta chains derived from one specimen sequenced in a study of blood T cell repertoires in COVID-19. This table comes from immunoSEQ multiplex PCR, and its TCRdb copy is limited to in-frame clones, with some not included. The data show about 110,000 clones, about three quarters seen once. Sequenced sample: peripheral blood. These receptors originate from a human donor with acute or convalescent COVID-19. The donor label of this sample is uncertain.

This clone was found a few times. CDR3 sequence reads: CASSLNRVSGNTIYF. The DNA of the CDR3 is TGTGCCAGCAGCCTTAACAGGGTCTCTGGAAACACCATATATTTT. J is TRBJ1-3 and V is TRBV3-1 (or the pseudogene TRBV3-2); a possible D gene is TRBD1 (6 bases). V was clipped by 4 bases and J by 0 bases, with 10 bases between them. There are 15 residues in the CDR3. Germline V gene sequence: CDR1 LGHDT, CDR2 YNNKEL (reference sequence).

This rearrangement joins TRBV4-1 to TRBJ1-6; D might be TRBD1 (6 bases). The CDR3 spans 15 residues. Germline values: CDR1 MGHRA, CDR2 YSYEKL. V lost 11 bases and J lost 7, with 21 bases in between. CDR3 coding DNA: TGCGCCCGCTGCGGGGGTGGGGGGGGCAATTCACCCCTCCACTTT. Amino acids: CARCGGGGGNSPLHF.

The CDR3 nucleotides are TGTGCCAGCTCACGCGGACAGTCTGGAAACACCATATATTTT. It translates to CASSRGQSGNTIYF. The V gene is TRBV18, the J gene TRBJ1-3; D might be TRBD1 (6 bases). The germline gives CDR1 KGHSH, CDR2 LQKENI. Trimming stripped 4 bases from V and 1 base from J, with 8 bases between. The length of the CDR3 is 14 residues. The whole variable domain, filled in from reference TRBV18 and TRBJ1-3, reads NAGVMQNPRHLVRRRGQEARLRCSPMKGHSHVYWYRQLPEEGLKFMVYLQKENIIDESGMPKERFSAEFPKEGPSILRIQQVVRGDSAAYFCASSRGQSGNTIYFGEGSWLTVV.

Here the CDR3 DNA reads TGTGCCACCAGCAGAGATCGCGCGCGCGCCGGGGAGCTGTTTTTT. Protein product: CATSRDRARAGELFF. The chain employs TRBV15 and TRBJ2-2; D not resolved. CDR1 and CDR2 (germline): LNHNV, YYDKDF (reference sequence). Trimming left V 0 bases short and J 6 bases short, with 11 bases between. This CDR3 is 15 amino acids long.

The chain is built from TRBV5-5 and TRBJ1-6; 7 nucleotides line up with TRBD1. The trim removed 4 bases at V and 5 bases at J, leaving 9 bases unmatched. The CDR3 is 16 residues long. Germline V CDR1 and CDR2: SGHKS, YYEKEE (reference sequence). The CDR3 coding sequence is TGTGCCAGCAGCACCAGGGGGACATCTAATAATTCACCCCTCCACTTT. Translating gives CASSTRGTSNNSPLHF. The full variable domain, rest sourced from reference TRBV5-5 and TRBJ1-6, is DAGVTQSPTHLIKTRGQQVTLRCSPISGHKSVSWYQQVLGQGPQFIFQYYEKEERGRGNFPDRFSARQFPNYSSELNVNALLLGDSALYLCASSTRGTSNNSPLHFGNGTRLTVT.

This clone was detected only once. The gene calls are TRBV10-1 and TRBJ1-1; D is unclear. V lost 0 bases to trimming and J lost 3 bases, with 14 bases between them. The CDR3 has 16 residues. Germline-derived CDR1 and CDR2 are WNHNN and SYGVQD (reference sequence). In DNA, the CDR3 is TGCGCCAGCAGTGAGTCGATGTTCACGAGGGACACTGAAGCTTTCTTT. The encoded protein is CASSESMFTRDTEAFF.

V gene TRBV5-8 combines with J gene TRBJ1-5; D is perhaps TRBD1 (5 bases). Per the germline V gene, CDR1 is SGHTS and CDR2 is YDEGEE. There are 15 residues in the CDR3. Trimming removed 3 bases from V and 3 bases from J, with 13 bases in between. CDR3 DNA sequence: TGTGCCAGCAGCTCGGGGGTGGAGGTCAATCAGCCCCAGCATTTT. Translating gives CASSSGVEVNQPQHF.

The rearrangement uses TRBV7-6 and TRBJ2-5, with D unresolved. The CDR3 totals 15 residues. The V end was cut by 1 base, the J end by 5 bases, with 14 bases between. From germline, CDR1 is SGHVS and CDR2 FNYEAQ. CDR3 sequence (DNA): TGTGCCAGCAGCTTAGGGATGGCGGAAGCGGAGACCCAGTACTTC. Protein: CASSLGMAEAETQYF.

This clone was seen once. This chain connects TRBV18 to TRBJ1-1, with 10 nucleotides matching TRBD1. The CDR3 is 15 residues long. V was pared by 2 bases and J by 11 bases, with 11 bases of the junction left unmatched. CDR1 is KGHSH and CDR2 is LQKENI in the germline V gene. The CDR3 DNA is TGTGCCAGCTCACCAGGGACTCGACAGGGGGCGCGTGCTTTCTTT. Protein sequence: CASSPGTRQGARAFF. Using reference TRBV18 and TRBJ1-1 for the parts outside the CDR3, the full variable domain is NAGVMQNPRHLVRRRGQEARLRCSPMKGHSHVYWYRQLPEEGLKFMVYLQKENIIDESGMPKERFSAEFPKEGPSILRIQQVVRGDSAAYFCASSPGTRQGARAFFGQGTRLTVV.

The rearrangement uses TRBV2 and TRBJ1-5; no reliable D call. V was cut by 2 bases and J by 6 bases, with 26 bases left in between. This CDR3 comprises 19 residues. Germline CDR1 reads SNHLY; CDR2 reads FYNNEI. CDR3 nucleotides: TGTGCCAGCAGTGAAAACTACCTTTCCGGCATTTCGGGTGGTCAGCCCCAGCATTTT. Encoded protein: CASSENYLSGISGGQPQHF.

This clone was recorded only once. The rearrangement links TRBV15 to TRBJ1-2; D gene unclear. The CDR3 extends over 14 amino acids. Germline V gene data show CDR1 as LNHNV and CDR2 as YYDKDF (reference sequence). Between the trimmed V and J ends, which lost 1 base and 8 bases, there was a span of 14 bases. The CDR3 DNA reads TGTGCCACCAGCAGAGGCCGGGGTTGGGAAGGCTACACCTTC. It codes for CATSRGRGWEGYTF.

The chain carries TRBV24-1 and TRBJ1-1, with 8 bases fitting TRBD1. Germline V gene data show CDR1 as KGHDR and CDR2 as SFDVKD. V gave up 5 bases and J gave up 4 bases; unmatched junction bases: 5. The CDR3 consists of 14 residues. The DNA for the CDR3 is TGTGCCACCAGTGGGACAGGGTTGGGCACTGAAGCTTTCTTT. This translates into CATSGTGLGTEAFF.

The table lists this clone with a count of one. The chain recombines TRBV2 with TRBJ2-1; TRBD1 agrees at 7 bases. The J segment lost 3 bases and the V segment lost 3 bases, leaving 5 bases of the junction unmatched. The V gene's germline CDR1 is SNHLY and CDR2 FYNNEI. The CDR3 is 15 residues long. CDR3 nucleotides: TGTGCCAGCAGTGAGACAGGGTCTCTCTACAATGAGCAGTTCTTC. Its translation is CASSETGSLYNEQFF.

The chain uses TRBV7-2 and TRBJ2-2, with TRBD2 matching over 11 bases. Germline assignment: CDR1 SGHTA and CDR2 FQGNSA. V lost 3 bases and J lost 4; bases outside the gene matches: 1. This CDR3 has 15 amino acids. The CDR3 spells CASSFLAGGTGELFF. The CDR3 DNA sequence: TGTGCCAGCAGCTTCCTAGCGGGGGGCACCGGGGAGCTGTTTTTT. Based on the CDR3 plus reference TRBV7-2 and TRBJ2-2, the full variable domain is GAGVSQSPSNKVTEKGKDVELRCDPISGHTALYWYRQSLGQGLEFLIYFQGNSAPDKSGLPSDRFSAERTGGSVSTLTIQRTQQEDSAVYLCASSFLAGGTGELFFGEGSRLTVL.

Notes on this clone: The junction departs from germline at one end; a sequencing error may be responsible. The rearrangement joins TRBV28 to TRBJ1-6; 8 positions agree with TRBD1. The CDR3 spans 14 residues. Per germline, CDR1 MDHEN and CDR2 SYDVKM. The CDR3 spells CASSRDRINPPLHF. The CDR3 coding sequence is TGTGCCAGCAGCCGGGACAGGATTAATCCACCCCTCCACTTT.

This clone has at least ten counts. Its ends do not fully match the called genes, so a read error is possible. The chain combines TRBV7-6 with TRBJ1-3; 8 positions match TRBD1. Germline lookup yields CDR1 SGHVS and CDR2 FNYEAQ. The CDR3 totals 19 residues. The CDR3 nucleotides read TGTGCCAGCAGCCTAGCTGATTATTCGGCCAGGGGGCCTGGAAACACCATATATTTT. Translated: CASSLADYSARGPGNTIYF. Full variable domain (outside the CDR3, taken from reference TRBV7-6 and TRBJ1-3): GAGVSQSPRYKVTKRGQDVALRCDPISGHVSLYWYRQALGQGPEFLTYFNYEAQQDKSGLPNDRFSAERPEGSISTLTIQRTEQRDSAMYRCASSLADYSARGPGNTIYFGEGSWLTVV.

This clone was counted a single time. The chain combines TRBV13 with TRBJ2-1; D gene unclear. The germline V gene encodes CDR1 PRHDT and CDR2 FYEKMQ (reference sequence). Trimming removed 3 bases from V and 9 bases from J, with 12 bases in between. CDR3 length equals 13 residues. CDR3 sequence reads: CASSLVGISEQFF. In nucleotides, the CDR3 is TGTGCCAGCAGCTTGGTTGGTATCAGTGAGCAGTTCTTC.

In its sample, this clone was seen a few times. The chain combines TRBV3-1 (or the pseudogene TRBV3-2) with TRBJ1-5; TRBD1 matches 11 bases. V shed 3 bases and J 5 bases; nucleotides not matched to a gene: 3. This CDR3 is 15 amino acids long. CDR1 is LGHDT, CDR2 YNNKEL, per germline (reference sequence). The CDR3 loop is CASSHSDRGHQPQHF. The CDR3 region has the DNA TGTGCCAGCAGCCATTCGGACAGGGGGCATCAGCCCCAGCATTTT.

This chain connects TRBV5-1 to TRBJ2-3, with TRBD2 identical over 11 bases. This CDR3 contains 14 residues. Germline lookup yields CDR1 SGHRS and CDR2 YFSETQ. With 8 bases clipped from V and 1 base from J, the junction kept 3 bases outside the gene matches. The chain's CDR3 is CASTSGGRTDTQYF. The DNA for the CDR3 is TGCGCCAGTACTAGCGGGGGACGCACAGATACGCAGTATTTT. Variable domain in full (rest from reference TRBV5-1 and TRBJ2-3): KAGVTQTPRYLIKTRGQQVTLSCSPISGHRSVSWYQQTPGQGLQFLFEYFSETQRNKGNFPGRFSGRQFSNSRSEMNVSTLELGDSALYLCASTSGGRTDTQYFGPGTRLTVL.

In its sample, this clone was seen once. The same CDR3 is also encoded by other DNA sequences in this sample. This chain uses TRBV2 with TRBJ2-5; possible D gene TRBD1, 5 bases. This CDR3 region has 14 residues. V lost 2 bases and J lost 2, with 9 bases in between. Germline assignment: CDR1 SNHLY and CDR2 FYNNEI. The CDR3 DNA follows: TGTGCCAGCAGTGAATTGACAGTTCAAGAGACCCAGTACTTC. This encodes CASSELTVQETQYF.

The V call is TRBV5-1, the J call TRBJ2-7; D perhaps matches TRBD1 (5 bases). This CDR3 is built from 13 residues. Between the trimmed V and J ends, which lost 0 bases and 3 bases, there was a span of 7 bases. The germline V gene encodes CDR1 SGHRS and CDR2 YFSETQ. DNA of the CDR3: TGCGCCAGCAGCTTGGGGGGCCTCTACGAGCAGTACTTC. As protein: CASSLGGLYEQYF. The full variable domain, completed using reference TRBV5-1 and TRBJ2-7, is KAGVTQTPRYLIKTRGQQVTLSCSPISGHRSVSWYQQTPGQGLQFLFEYFSETQRNKGNFPGRFSGRQFSNSRSEMNVSTLELGDSALYLCASSLGGLYEQYFGPGTRLTVT.

The chain combines TRBV4-2 with TRBJ2-7; D might be TRBD2 (6 bases). This CDR3 region has 14 residues. The germline gives CDR1 LGHNA, CDR2 YNFKEQ. V dropped 1 base and J dropped 4 bases, with 11 bases sitting between them. CDR3 DNA: TGTGCCAGCAGCCAAGGCGGGGATCTTTACGAGCAGTACTTC. It translates to CASSQGGDLYEQYF.

The chain is built from TRBV3-1 (or the pseudogene TRBV3-2) and TRBJ1-2, with D perhaps TRBD1 (6 bases). CDR3 length equals 16 residues. CDR1 and CDR2 (germline): LGHDT, YNNKEL (reference sequence). V shed 2 bases and J shed 8 bases, with 21 bases lying between them. CDR3 sequence: CASSQIQKQGFEGYTF. The CDR3 DNA reads as TGTGCCAGCAGCCAAATACAAAAACAGGGATTTGAAGGCTACACCTTC.

This clone was counted many times. This sequence joins TRBV6-2 or TRBV6-3 and TRBJ2-3; 13 bases agree with TRBD2. Germline V lookup: CDR1 MNHEY, CDR2 SVGEGT. Losses at the gene ends were 2 bases for V and 4 bases for J; bases not matched to a gene: 0. The CDR3 is 15 amino acids. CDR3 residues: CASSYTSGGADTQYF. The CDR3 DNA sequence: TGTGCCAGCAGTTACACTAGCGGGGGGGCAGATACGCAGTATTTT.

The rearrangement links TRBV6-1 to TRBJ1-1, with D possibly matching TRBD1 (6 bases). The CDR3 is 14 amino acids. The V and J ends lost 2 bases and 1 base respectively, with 8 bases between them. The germline V gene has CDR1 MNHNS and CDR2 SASEGT. As DNA, the CDR3 is TGTGCCAGCAGTGAACTCAGGGGGAACACTGAAGCTTTCTTT. This translates into CASSELRGNTEAFF.

The chain employs TRBV18 and TRBJ2-6, with D possibly matching TRBD1 (7 bases). The CDR3 totals 17 residues. Germline CDR1 and CDR2: KGHSH and LQKENI. Trimming removed 1 base from V and 2 bases from J, with 12 bases in between. The CDR3, as DNA: TGTGCCAGCTCACCACTGCCCAGGGGGGCTGGGGCCAACGTCCTGACTTTC. Translating it yields CASSPLPRGAGANVLTF.

This clone was found once. The chain links TRBV7-3 to TRBJ2-7; 7 bases line up with TRBD2. This CDR3 is 14 amino acids long. The germline gives CDR1 SGHTA, CDR2 FQGTGA. J gave up 0 bases and V 2 bases, and 1 base lay outside the gene matches. The CDR3 sequence is CASSLGGDSYEQYF. The CDR3 nucleotides read TGTGCCAGCAGCTTAGGGGGGGACTCCTACGAGCAGTACTTC.

The rearrangement joins TRBV19 to TRBJ2-3; D might be TRBD1 (6 bases). From germline, CDR1 is LNHDA and CDR2 SQIVND (reference sequence). Trimming pared 3 bases from V and 6 bases from J, leaving 10 bases between. The CDR3 runs 13 residues. CDR3 sequence: CASSMAGADTQYF. Written as DNA, the CDR3 is TGTGCCAGTAGTATGGCAGGGGCCGATACGCAGTATTTT.

The V and J genes are TRBV12-3 or TRBV12-4 and TRBJ1-6; D possibly corresponds to TRBD1 (5 bases). Trimming removed 9 bases at V and 10 bases at J, with 13 bases between. The CDR3 totals 12 residues. CDR3 nucleotides: TGTGCCAGTTCGGTAGGGGAATCACCCCTCCACTTT. Residues: CASSVGESPLHF.

This chain uses TRBV24-1 with TRBJ2-3; 9 nucleotides line up with TRBD2. CDR3 length equals 17 residues. The J segment lost 4 bases and the V segment lost 8 bases, leaving 15 bases of the junction unmatched. Per germline, CDR1 KGHDR and CDR2 SFDVKD. The CDR3 bases are TGTGCCACCATCCCGAAGGGGCTAGCGGGGAATGCAGATACGCAGTATTTT. This codes for CATIPKGLAGNADTQYF.

The chain carries TRBV11-3 and TRBJ1-2, with D maybe TRBD1 (6 bases). The CDR3 is made up of 16 amino acids. V shed 1 base and J shed 2 bases, with 14 bases lying between them. Looked up from germline, CDR1 is SGHNT and CDR2 is YENEEA. CDR3 region: CASSLVRGGANYGYTF. DNA of the CDR3: TGTGCCAGCAGCTTAGTACGGGGGGGCGCAAACTATGGCTACACCTTC.

The genes are TRBV24-1 and TRBJ2-1; 11 bases fit TRBD2. The CDR3 sequence is 19 residues long. V shed 5 bases, J shed 7 bases, and the junction held 18 bases outside the gene matches. The germline gives CDR1 KGHDR, CDR2 SFDVKD. CDR3 coding DNA: TGTGCCACCAGTGGTGCAGGGGGACTTAGCGGGGGGGCCGTGAATGAGCAGTTCTTC. Translating gives CATSGAGGLSGGAVNEQFF.